Listed below are T cell receptor beta chains from one sample, sequenced in a study of beta chain features in type 1 diabetes. Generated by immunoSEQ multiplex PCR, the TCRdb table keeps only in-frame clones and is missing some. The top ten clones hold approximately 1.3% of a sample with tens of thousands of clones, approximately 45% of them seen once. The sequenced sample consisted of Tregs from blood. These receptors all come from a man aged 25-45 years with type 1 diabetes. The conserved cysteine and the conserved F or W are not part of the CDR3 here.

cdr3_aa	v_call
ASTRQGSYGYT	TRBV19
ASSPGTAGETQY	TRBV18
ASSRESENQPQH	TRBV4-3
ASSFAISTEAF	TRBV27
ASSLAVLAGSSSYEQY	TRBV5-1
ASSPDGINEKLF	TRBV5-1
ASSFSGQNTGELF	TRBV7-8
ASSEGNTGELF	TRBV16
SVSKGTSYNEQF	TRBV29-1
ASSSTGAGANVLT	TRBV7-2
ASSLEAPYGYT	TRBV5-1
ASSFSGPSYNEQF	TRBV5-1
ASSSALTAYYEQY	TRBV6-5
SAVYQNGYT	TRBV29-1
ASSTPRLAGGYNEQF	TRBV7-2
ASSWRTGLQETQY	TRBV5-6
ATGQSGGEQF	TRBV28
ASSPPSQGAETQY	TRBV18
ASSLVYGATSPKETQY	TRBV5-4
ASSIYPQDGTQY	TRBV19
ASSSNSAGGETQY	TRBV7-9
ASSLDLGQRGAF	TRBV7-9
ASSLMGQGLFKQY	TRBV28
ATSRDQGFKNIQY	TRBV15
ASTSSGQGNTEAF	TRBV28
ASSGQGLVYEAF	TRBV18
ALGAGGGNEQF	TRBV10-3
ATIVRGSSYNEQF	TRBV11-1
ASREGIGEQY	TRBV28
ASSEEWAHEQY	TRBV2
ASSYGVSGETQY	TRBV7-9
AISETREIGYT	TRBV10-3
ASNGVQEETQY	TRBV6-6
ASGLGTSGFYEQY	TRBV4-1
ASSYSELPTYEQY	TRBV11-2
ASSRDRGDTEAF	TRBV6-1
ASGGTSGPTYNEQF	TRBV28
ASSEVGAGAAKNIQY	TRBV6-1
ASSQDLTGSGANVLT	TRBV4-2
ASNGQGANYGYT	TRBV19
ASSSVAGGPYEQY	TRBV10-2
SARYNYEQY	TRBV20-1
ASIGTGVVWQY	TRBV6-1
ASSPTPTGASYNEQF	TRBV28
ASSHSGQGMNEQF	TRBV4-3
ATSRQAGANVLT	TRBV15
AGAFGGIGGNEQF	TRBV6-6
ASSSDRARPEAF	TRBV7-3
AWQDYEQY	TRBV30
ASTRGDLNTDTQY	TRBV28
ASSGSGRAVETQY	TRBV19
ASSLGSGGLYEQY	TRBV5-1
ASSLTSDLGTQY	TRBV7-9
ASSGSGSSYNEQF	TRBV28
ASSVQRQANTEAF	TRBV6-5